One T cell receptor (beta chain) is described in this entry. This record comes from a study of blood T cells in healthy people across ages. The CDR3 totals 14 residues. CDR1 is SGHTA and CDR2 is FQGNSA in the germline V gene. Total RNA extracted from each sample amounted to at least 5 micrograms. A second about 7 to 12 cycle PCR used barcoded and J-beta primers. TCRdb analysed the 5' RACE reads with MiXCR anew, one entry per CDR3 protein. The table includes some 1.5 million distinct CDR3 sequences, roughly 27% detected once. The receptor was derived from a woman in her 30s in good health. The sample taken for sequencing was blood. The V call is TRBV7-2, the J call TRBJ2-4, with D possibly being TRBD2 (5 bases). TRBJ2-7 explains the end of the DNA better; the J call may be wrong. CDR3: CASSPRMASREQYF. The DNA for the CDR3 is TGTGCCAGCAGCCCCCGCATGGCTAGCCGCGAGCAGTACTTC.